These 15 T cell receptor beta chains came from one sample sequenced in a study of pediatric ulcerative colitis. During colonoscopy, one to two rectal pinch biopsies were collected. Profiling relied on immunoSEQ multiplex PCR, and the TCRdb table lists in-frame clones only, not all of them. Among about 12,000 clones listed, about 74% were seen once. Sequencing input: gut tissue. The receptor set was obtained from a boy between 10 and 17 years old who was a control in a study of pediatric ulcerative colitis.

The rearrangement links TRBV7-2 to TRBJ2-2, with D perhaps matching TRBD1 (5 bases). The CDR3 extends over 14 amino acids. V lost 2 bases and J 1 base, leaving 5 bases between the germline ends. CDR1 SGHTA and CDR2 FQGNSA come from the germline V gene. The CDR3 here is CASSLQGNTGELFF. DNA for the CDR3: TGTGCCAGCAGCTTACAGGGGAACACCGGGGAGCTGTTTTTT.

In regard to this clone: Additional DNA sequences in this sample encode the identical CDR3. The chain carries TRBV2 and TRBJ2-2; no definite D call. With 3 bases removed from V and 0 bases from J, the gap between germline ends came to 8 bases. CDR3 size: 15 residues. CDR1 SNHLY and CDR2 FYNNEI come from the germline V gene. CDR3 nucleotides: TGTGCCAGCAGTGAGAACCCCGCGAACACCGGGGAGCTGTTTTTT. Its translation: CASSENPANTGELFF.

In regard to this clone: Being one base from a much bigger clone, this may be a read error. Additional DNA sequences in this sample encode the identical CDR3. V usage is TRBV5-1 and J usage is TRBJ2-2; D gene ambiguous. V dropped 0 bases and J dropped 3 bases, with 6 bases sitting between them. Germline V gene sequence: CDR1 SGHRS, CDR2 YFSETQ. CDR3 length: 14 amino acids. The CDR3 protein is CASSLESHTGELFF. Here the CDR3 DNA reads TGCGCCAGCAGCTTGGAAAGTCACACCGGGGAGCTGTTTTTT.

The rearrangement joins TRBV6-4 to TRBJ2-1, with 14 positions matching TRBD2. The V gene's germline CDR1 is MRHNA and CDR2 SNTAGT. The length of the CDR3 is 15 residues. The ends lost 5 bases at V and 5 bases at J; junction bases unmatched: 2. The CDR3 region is CASSTGLAGDNEQFF. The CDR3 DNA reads TGTGCCAGCAGTACGGGACTAGCGGGAGACAATGAGCAGTTCTTC.

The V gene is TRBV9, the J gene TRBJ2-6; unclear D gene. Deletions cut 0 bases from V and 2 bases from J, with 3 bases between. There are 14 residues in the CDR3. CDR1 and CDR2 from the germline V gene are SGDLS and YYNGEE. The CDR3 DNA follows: TGTGCCAGCAGCGTAGCTGCTGGGGCCAACGTCCTGACTTTC. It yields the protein CASSVAAGANVLTF.

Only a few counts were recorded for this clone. DNA for the CDR3: TGTGCCAGCAGCCAACAGGGGAACACTGAAGCTTTCTTT. This gives the protein CASSQQGNTEAFF. This chain joins TRBV2 and TRBJ1-1, with D possibly TRBD1 on 6 matching bases. The V and J ends lost 6 bases and 1 base respectively, with 9 bases between them. The length of the CDR3 is 13 residues. In germline, CDR1 is SNHLY, CDR2 FYNNEI.

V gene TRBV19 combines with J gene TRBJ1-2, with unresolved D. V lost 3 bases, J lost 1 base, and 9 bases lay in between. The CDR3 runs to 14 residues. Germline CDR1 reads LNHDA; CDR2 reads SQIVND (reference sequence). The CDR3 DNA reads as TGTGCCAGTAGTATTGTGAGCTTTAACTATGGCTACACCTTC. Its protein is CASSIVSFNYGYTF.

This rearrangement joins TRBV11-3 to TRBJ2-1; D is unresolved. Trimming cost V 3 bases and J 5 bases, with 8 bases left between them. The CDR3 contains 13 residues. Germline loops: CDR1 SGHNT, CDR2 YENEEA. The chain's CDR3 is CASSFSPDNEQFF. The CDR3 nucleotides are TGTGCCAGCAGCTTTAGCCCAGACAATGAGCAGTTCTTC.

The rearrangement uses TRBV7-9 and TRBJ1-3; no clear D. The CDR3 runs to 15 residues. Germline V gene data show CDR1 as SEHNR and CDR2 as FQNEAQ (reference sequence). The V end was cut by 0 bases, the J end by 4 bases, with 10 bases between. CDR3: CASSLAPTGGNTIYF. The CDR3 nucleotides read TGTGCCAGCAGCTTAGCGCCTACGGGAGGAAACACCATATATTTT.

CDR3 sequence reads: CSAGATGYTF. DNA for the CDR3: TGCAGTGCCGGGGCCACTGGCTACACCTTC. The chain combines TRBV20-1 with TRBJ1-2; D might be TRBD1 (5 bases). The germline V gene has CDR1 DFQATT and CDR2 SNEGSKA (reference sequence). The V and J ends lost 6 bases and 7 bases respectively, with 9 bases between them. The CDR3 extends over 10 amino acids.

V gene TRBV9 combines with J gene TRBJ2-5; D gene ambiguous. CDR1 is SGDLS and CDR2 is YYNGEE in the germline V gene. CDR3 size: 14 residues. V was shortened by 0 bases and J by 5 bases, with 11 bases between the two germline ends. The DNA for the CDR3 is TGTGCCAGCAGCGTAGGAAGGGTAGGGGAGACCCAGTACTTC. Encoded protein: CASSVGRVGETQYF.

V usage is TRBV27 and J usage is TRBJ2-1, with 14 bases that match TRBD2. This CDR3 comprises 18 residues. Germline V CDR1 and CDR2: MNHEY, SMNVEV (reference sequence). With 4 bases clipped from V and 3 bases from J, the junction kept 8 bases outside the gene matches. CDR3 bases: TGTGCCAGCAGTTCGGGACTAGCGGGAGTTTTGGGCTACAATGAGCAGTTCTTC. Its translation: CASSSGLAGVLGYNEQFF.

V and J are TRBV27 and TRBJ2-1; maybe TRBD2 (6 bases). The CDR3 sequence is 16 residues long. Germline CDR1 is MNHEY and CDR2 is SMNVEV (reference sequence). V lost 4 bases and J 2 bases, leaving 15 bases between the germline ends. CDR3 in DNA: TGTGCCAGCAGTTCGGCGGGCGGGACCGCCTACAATGAGCAGTTCTTC. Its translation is CASSSAGGTAYNEQFF.

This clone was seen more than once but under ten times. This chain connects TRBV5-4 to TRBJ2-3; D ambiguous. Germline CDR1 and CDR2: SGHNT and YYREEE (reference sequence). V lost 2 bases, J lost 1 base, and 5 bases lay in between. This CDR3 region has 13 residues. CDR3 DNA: TGTGCCAGCAGCTTCCAGGGCACAGATACGCAGTATTTT. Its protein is CASSFQGTDTQYF.

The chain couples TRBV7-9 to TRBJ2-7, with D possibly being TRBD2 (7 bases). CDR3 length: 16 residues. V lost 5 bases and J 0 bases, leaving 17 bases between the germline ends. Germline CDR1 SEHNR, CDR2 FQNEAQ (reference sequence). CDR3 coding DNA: TGTGCCAGCAGCCCCTGGGGGGGGCCCGTCTCCTACGAGCAGTACTTC. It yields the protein CASSPWGGPVSYEQYF. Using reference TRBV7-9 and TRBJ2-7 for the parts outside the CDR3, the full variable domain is DTGVSQNPRHKITKRGQNVTFRCDPISEHNRLYWYRQTLGQGPEFLTYFQNEAQLEKSRLLSDRFSAERPKGSFSTLEIQRTEQGDSAMYLCASSPWGGPVSYEQYFGPGTRLTVT.